This TCR beta chain comes out of a study of regulatory T cells in long-lasting Graves disease. Construction of the TCR beta libraries employed iRepertoire HTBI primers in conjunction with Arm-PCR of CDR3 regions. TCRdb fed the multiplex PCR reads into MiXCR, producing one record per CDR3 protein. The table has about 660,000 distinct CDR3 sequences, around 30% seen once. The CDR3 covers 15 residues. The trim removed 0 bases at V and 6 bases at J, leaving 7 bases unmatched. Germline CDR1 reads SGHDT; CDR2 reads YYEEEE. This clonotype was seen a handful of times. Described time point: persistent/refractory GD, antithyroid drugs over 5 years with positive TRAb. Following extraction of RNA from PBMCs, that RNA was used to make the TCR library. The patients were drawn from one endocrinology department in Xi'an, China.

The chain recombines TRBV5-6 with TRBJ2-7; TRBD2 aligns across 9 bases. The TCR comes from a female donor with Graves disease. Sequencing used peripheral blood mononuclear cells (PBMCs), obtained when the disease was refractory, from a patient treated with antithyroid drugs. The CDR3 loop reads CASSLVSGRSSEQYF. The DNA for the CDR3 is TGTGCCAGCAGCTTGGTAAGCGGGAGGTCTAGCGAGCAGTACTTC.